The next 11 T cell receptor beta chains were all read from a single sample in a study of CD8+ T cells in alopecia areata. Treatment here: oral pan-JAK inhibitor, 5-10 mg twice daily. Following RNA extraction, reverse transcription yielded cDNA that acted as the sequencing template. The protocol was immunoSEQ multiplex PCR, while the TCRdb copy is restricted to in-frame clones and leaves out a portion. The sample contains approximately 140,000 clones, 80% to 90% of which appear only once. The material sequenced was CD8+ T cells sorted from blood, taken at week 4, from a patient treated with tofacitinib. The receptor source for this set is a human donor with alopecia areata.

The sample holds a few counts of this clone. The gene calls are TRBV6-4 and TRBJ2-5; 8 nucleotides agree with TRBD2. Germline-derived CDR1 and CDR2 are MRHNA and SNTAGT. V gave up 3 bases and J gave up 2 bases; unmatched junction bases: 5. The CDR3 is 15 residues long. This chain's CDR3 is CASSDTSGGQETQYF. DNA for the CDR3: TGTGCCAGCAGTGATACTAGCGGAGGGCAAGAGACCCAGTACTTC.

The chain combines TRBV11-2 with TRBJ2-2; D is uncertain. Germline V gene sequence: CDR1 SGHAT, CDR2 FQNNGV. The CDR3 is made up of 12 amino acids. V lost 5 bases and J 3 bases, leaving 4 bases between the germline ends. CDR3 amino acids: CASSLYTGELFF. The CDR3 DNA sequence: TGTGCCAGCAGCCTCTACACCGGGGAGCTGTTTTTT.

This clone appeared a few times. V is TRBV18 and J is TRBJ2-7; D uncertain. Trimming took off 3 bases at V and 4 bases at J, with 7 bases between the two ends. This CDR3 is 12 amino acids long. From germline, CDR1 is KGHSH and CDR2 LQKENI. CDR3 residues: CASSPGNYEQYF. The CDR3 DNA sequence: TGTGCCAGCTCACCGGGCAATTACGAGCAGTACTTC.

The V gene is TRBV19, the J gene TRBJ2-3; D gene uncertain. This CDR3 contains 13 residues. In germline, CDR1 is LNHDA, CDR2 SQIVND (reference sequence). V was shortened by 5 bases and J by 3 bases, with 9 bases between the two germline ends. The chain's CDR3 is CASSLTATDTQYF. For the CDR3, the DNA is TGTGCCAGTAGTCTAACAGCGACAGATACGCAGTATTTT. The entire variable domain, with the rest obtained from reference TRBV19 and TRBJ2-3, is as follows: DGGITQSPKYLFRKEGQNVTLSCEQNLNHDAMYWYRQDPGQGLRLIYYSQIVNDFQKGDIAEGYSVSREKKESFPLTVTSAQKNPTAFYLCASSLTATDTQYFGPGTRLTVL.

The chain is built from TRBV7-9 and TRBJ2-1; D gene unclear. CDR1 is SEHNR, CDR2 FQNEAQ, per germline (reference sequence). With 0 bases removed from V and 5 bases from J, the gap between germline ends came to 8 bases. CDR3 length: 14 amino acids. This CDR3 is CASSLARGDNEQFF. The CDR3 DNA is TGTGCCAGCAGCTTAGCCCGCGGCGACAATGAGCAGTTCTTC.

The chain combines TRBV4-1 with TRBJ2-7; a possible D gene is TRBD1 (7 bases). Trimming removed 4 bases at V and 1 base at J, with 14 bases between. The CDR3 length is 15 residues. Germline V lookup: CDR1 MGHRA, CDR2 YSYEKL. CDR3 loop: CASSLRPGGSYEQYF. The CDR3 nucleotides read TGCGCCAGCAGCCTCCGGCCAGGGGGGTCCTACGAGCAGTACTTC.

The rearrangement joins TRBV19 to TRBJ1-1, with D uncertain. V lost 5 bases and J lost 0, with 10 bases in between. The CDR3 totals 14 residues. CDR1 and CDR2 (germline): LNHDA, SQIVND (reference sequence). The CDR3 DNA follows: TGTGCCAGTAGTTTACACGGAGTGAACACTGAAGCTTTCTTT. Its protein product is CASSLHGVNTEAFF.

V gene TRBV30 combines with J gene TRBJ2-1; 10 nucleotides agree with TRBD1. Germline loops: CDR1 GTSNPN, CDR2 SVGIG (reference sequence). This CDR3 region has 14 residues. The V gene end was trimmed by 4 bases and the J gene end by 7 bases; junction bases not matched to a gene: 7. The CDR3 spells CAWNPGQGTNEQFF. CDR3 DNA sequence: TGTGCCTGGAATCCGGGACAGGGGACTAATGAGCAGTTCTTC.

The chain joins TRBV30 to TRBJ2-5, with no clear D. The tail of the sequence fits TRBJ2-7 better, so the J call may be wrong. Germline CDR1 is GTSNPN and CDR2 is SVGIG (reference sequence). The CDR3 consists of 12 residues. This chain's CDR3 is CAWTGYSYEQYF. In DNA form, the CDR3 reads TGTGCCTGGACTGGGTACTCCTACGAGCAGTACTTC.

This chain uses TRBV23-1 with TRBJ2-3; tentatively, D is TRBD2 (6 bases). TRBV23-1 is designated an ORF whose function remains uncertain. Trimming removed 0 bases at V and 4 bases at J, with 14 bases between. This CDR3 is 16 amino acids long. This CDR3 reads CASSQSIGGAPDTQYF. The CDR3 DNA sequence: TGCGCCAGCAGTCAATCTATAGGAGGGGCGCCAGATACGCAGTATTTT.

This chain links TRBV7-9 with TRBJ1-1; D ambiguous. Trimming left V 3 bases short and J 12 bases short, with 11 bases between. The CDR3 spans 11 residues. Germline V gene lookup returns CDR1 SEHNR and CDR2 FQNEAQ (reference sequence). CDR3 sequence: CASSFGEPPFF. The CDR3 DNA reads TGTGCCAGCAGCTTCGGAGAACCGCCTTTCTTT.